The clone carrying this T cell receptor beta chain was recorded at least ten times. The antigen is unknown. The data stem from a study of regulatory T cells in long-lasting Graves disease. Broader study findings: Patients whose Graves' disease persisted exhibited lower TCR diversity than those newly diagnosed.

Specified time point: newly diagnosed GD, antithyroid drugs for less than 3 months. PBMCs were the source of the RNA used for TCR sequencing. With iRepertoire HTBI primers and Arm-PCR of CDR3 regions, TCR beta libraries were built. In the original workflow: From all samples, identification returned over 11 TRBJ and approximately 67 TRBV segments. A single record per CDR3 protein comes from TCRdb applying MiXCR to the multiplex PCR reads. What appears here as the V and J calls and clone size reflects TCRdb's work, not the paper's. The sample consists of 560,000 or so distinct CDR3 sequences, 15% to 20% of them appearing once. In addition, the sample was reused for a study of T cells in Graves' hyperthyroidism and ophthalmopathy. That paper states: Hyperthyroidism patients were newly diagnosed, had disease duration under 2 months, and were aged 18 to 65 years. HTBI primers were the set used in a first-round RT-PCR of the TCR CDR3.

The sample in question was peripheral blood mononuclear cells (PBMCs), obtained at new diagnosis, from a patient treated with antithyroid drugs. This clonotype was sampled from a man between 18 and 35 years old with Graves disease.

The CDR3 DNA sequence: TGTGCCAGCAGCTTAGTCCTAGTGGGGTACAATGAGCAGTTCTTC. This codes for CASSLVLVGYNEQFF. The chain couples TRBV7-3 to TRBJ2-1, with D unclear. CDR3 length equals 15 residues. Trimming removed 2 bases at V and 4 bases at J, with 12 bases between. CDR1 and CDR2 (germline): SGHTA, FQGTGA.